The 20 T cell receptor beta chains reported below all come from one sample, sequenced in a study of blood T cell repertoires in COVID-19. TCRdb's copy holds only in-frame clones and misses some; the assay was immunoSEQ multiplex PCR. This sample has about 120,000 clones, with roughly 90% found just once. Source material: peripheral blood. The receptors originated from a man in his 70s who had recovered from COVID-19.

The V and J genes are TRBV19 and TRBJ1-5; the D gene is possibly TRBD1 (5 bases). V was cut by 4 bases and J by 0 bases, with 16 bases left in between. The CDR3 has 17 residues. CDR1 and CDR2 from the germline V gene are LNHDA and SQIVND (reference sequence). In DNA, the CDR3 is TGTGCCAGTAGTACGAGACGGACACCCTATAGCAATCAGCCCCAGCATTTT. The encoded protein is CASSTRRTPYSNQPQHF.

V and J are TRBV5-1 and TRBJ2-3; 7 nucleotides line up with TRBD2. Trimming at V came to 4 bases and at J to 4 bases, leaving 9 bases not matched to a gene. This CDR3 spans 15 amino acids. The V gene's germline CDR1 is SGHRS and CDR2 YFSETQ. The CDR3 spells CASSLLGGGSDTQYF. The CDR3 DNA follows: TGCGCCAGCAGCCTCCTGGGGGGAGGGTCAGATACGCAGTATTTT.

V gene TRBV18 combines with J gene TRBJ2-1; D gene unclear. CDR1 is KGHSH, CDR2 LQKENI, per germline. This CDR3 spans 17 amino acids. The V gene lost 3 bases and the J gene lost 6 bases, with 21 bases spanning the gap. The CDR3 sequence is CASSPSFVGFAVNEQFF. The CDR3 nucleotides read TGTGCCAGCTCACCGAGCTTTGTCGGGTTTGCGGTCAATGAGCAGTTCTTC.

The DNA for the CDR3 is TGTGCCAGCAGTTCACCAAACGGGGGCTACGAGCAGTACTTC. This translates into CASSSPNGGYEQYF. This sequence joins TRBV28 and TRBJ2-7; perhaps TRBD2 as D (6 bases). With 4 bases removed from V and 3 bases from J, the gap between germline ends came to 13 bases. The germline V gene encodes CDR1 MDHEN and CDR2 SYDVKM. This CDR3 region has 14 residues.

The rearrangement joins TRBV18 to TRBJ2-3, with unresolved D. The CDR3 length is 15 residues. CDR1 and CDR2 from the germline V gene are KGHSH and LQKENI. Trimming took 2 bases from V and 2 from J, leaving 11 bases between them. The CDR3 DNA sequence: TGTGCCAGCTCACCATCGAGGCCCCCCACAGATACGCAGTATTTT. Encoded protein: CASSPSRPPTDTQYF.

The rearrangement links TRBV6-5 to TRBJ2-7; TRBD2 might be the D (6 bases). CDR1 and CDR2 from the germline V gene are MNHEY and SVGAGI. V was trimmed by 0 bases and J by 3 bases, leaving 12 bases between them. This CDR3 region has 15 residues. Here the CDR3 DNA reads TGTGCCAGCAGTTACTCGACCGGGACTGGCTACGAGCAGTACTTC. It codes for CASSYSTGTGYEQYF.

The chain joins TRBV6-5 to TRBJ1-4; 7 bases are a match to TRBD1. The CDR3 has 14 residues. With 7 bases clipped from V and 8 bases from J, the junction kept 10 bases outside the gene matches. The germline V gene encodes CDR1 MNHEY and CDR2 SVGAGI. This CDR3 reads CASTGTATWEKLFF. CDR3 coding DNA: TGTGCCAGCACCGGGACAGCCACCTGGGAAAAACTGTTTTTT.

This sequence joins TRBV28 and TRBJ1-1; the D gene is possibly TRBD1 (6 bases). Germline values: CDR1 MDHEN, CDR2 SYDVKM. The germline V and J ends were trimmed by 8 bases and 4 bases, with 17 bases remaining between them. This CDR3 is 14 amino acids long. The CDR3 sequence is CASSNGGRGTEAFF. CDR3 bases: TGTGCCAGCTCTAACGGGGGGCGCGGCACTGAAGCTTTCTTT.

V is TRBV30 and J is TRBJ2-6; perhaps TRBD2 as D (6 bases). V was trimmed by 3 bases and J by 0 bases, leaving 6 bases between them. The CDR3 is made up of 14 amino acids. CDR1 is GTSNPN, CDR2 SVGIG, per germline (reference sequence). The CDR3 DNA sequence: TGTGCCTGGAGGGGACTCTCTGGGGCCAACGTCCTGACTTTC. It encodes CAWRGLSGANVLTF.

This chain uses TRBV29-1 with TRBJ2-1, with TRBD2 matching over 13 bases. Germline values: CDR1 SQVTM, CDR2 ANQGSEA. This CDR3 region has 16 residues. V dropped 1 base and J dropped 9; count of bases not matched to a gene: 9. CDR3 DNA: TGCAGCGTTGAAGTTTCACTAGCGGGAGGGCCTGGTGAGCAGTTCTTC. The encoded protein is CSVEVSLAGGPGEQFF.

The rearrangement uses TRBV5-1 and TRBJ2-5; 13 bases fit TRBD2. The CDR3 loop spans 17 amino acids. Germline values: CDR1 SGHRS, CDR2 YFSETQ. The junction had 4 bases not matched to a gene; V was cut back by 0 bases and J by 2 bases. This CDR3 is CASSLGLAGGLQETQYF. CDR3 nucleotides: TGCGCCAGCAGCTTGGGACTAGCGGGGGGACTACAAGAGACCCAGTACTTC.

The chain employs TRBV3-1 (or the pseudogene TRBV3-2) and TRBJ2-4; 14 bases line up with TRBD2. Per germline, CDR1 LGHDT and CDR2 YNNKEL (reference sequence). J gave up 7 bases and V 4 bases, and 6 bases lay outside the gene matches. CDR3 length: 16 residues. CDR3 residues: CASSPRTSGGLNIQYF. The DNA for the CDR3 is TGTGCCAGCAGCCCGAGGACTAGCGGGGGGTTGAACATTCAGTACTTC.

This clone was picked up one time. The rearrangement links TRBV12-3 or TRBV12-4 to TRBJ1-2, with TRBD1 matching 7 bases. The CDR3 runs 13 residues. V trimming: 8 bases; J trimming: 3 bases; junction bases outside the gene matches: 6. The CDR3 reads CASVRQGYYGYTF. Here the CDR3 DNA reads TGTGCCAGCGTCCGACAGGGCTACTATGGCTACACCTTC.

This sequence joins TRBV11-2 and TRBJ1-2; D possibly corresponds to TRBD1 (6 bases). The CDR3 has 17 residues. CDR1 is SGHAT and CDR2 is FQNNGV in the germline V gene. Between the trimmed V and J ends, which lost 5 bases and 4 bases, there was a span of 23 bases. This CDR3 is CASSPSPGGRYTYGYTF. The CDR3 DNA is TGTGCCAGCAGCCCCTCTCCGGGGGGGCGATATACCTATGGCTACACCTTC.

This clone was found a few times. V gene TRBV7-2 combines with J gene TRBJ1-6; a weak D match, TRBD1 (5 bases). V was pared by 2 bases and J by 10 bases, with 9 bases between. Germline CDR1 is SGHTA and CDR2 is FQGNSA. The CDR3 contains 13 residues. CDR3 residues: CASSLQGRSPLHF. The CDR3 DNA reads TGTGCCAGCAGCTTACAGGGAAGGTCACCCCTCCACTTT.

This clone was seen only once. The gene calls are TRBV11-3 and TRBJ2-5, with 7 positions matching TRBD2. Germline CDR1 reads SGHNT; CDR2 reads YENEEA. Germline trimming cut 5 bases from V and 0 bases from J; bases unmatched to any gene: 3. This CDR3 has 14 residues. The CDR3 is CASSPGTNQETQYF. Here the CDR3 DNA reads TGTGCCAGCAGCCCCGGGACTAACCAAGAGACCCAGTACTTC.

The chain carries TRBV6-5 and TRBJ1-6, with 10 bases matching TRBD1. Germline assignment: CDR1 MNHEY and CDR2 SVGAGI. V lost 6 bases and J lost 8; bases outside the gene matches: 1. The CDR3 is 13 amino acids. CDR3 protein: CASRDRGDSPLHF. The DNA for the CDR3 is TGTGCCAGCAGGGACAGGGGGGATTCACCCCTCCACTTT.

The V and J genes are TRBV28 and TRBJ2-5; a possible D gene is TRBD2 (6 bases). The ends were cut back, 2 bases at V and 2 bases at J, with 9 bases in the middle. CDR1 and CDR2 from the germline V gene are MDHEN and SYDVKM. This CDR3 contains 14 residues. The CDR3: CASSLGGIQETQYF. Written as DNA, the CDR3 is TGTGCCAGCAGTTTAGGGGGGATTCAAGAGACCCAGTACTTC.

This clone appeared once. The rearrangement uses TRBV7-6 and TRBJ2-2; D ambiguous. V shed 2 bases and J shed 2 bases, with 12 bases lying between them. Germline lookup yields CDR1 SGHVS and CDR2 FNYEAQ. The CDR3 length is 16 residues. CDR3 sequence reads: CASSLTVNSNTGELFF. The CDR3 nucleotides are TGTGCCAGCAGCTTAACCGTCAACTCAAACACCGGGGAGCTGTTTTTT.

The rearrangement links TRBV28 to TRBJ2-2; D not resolved. Germline V gives CDR1 MDHEN, CDR2 SYDVKM. The CDR3 is 15 residues long. V lost 8 bases and J lost 3, with 16 bases in between. CDR3 sequence: CASGPTRRDTGELFF. The DNA of the CDR3 is TGTGCCAGCGGTCCCACCCGCCGCGACACCGGGGAGCTGTTTTTT. Full variable domain (rest looked up from reference TRBV28 and TRBJ2-2): DVKVTQSSRYLVKRTGEKVFLECVQDMDHENMFWYRQDPGLGLRLIYFSYDVKMKEKGDIPEGYSVSREKKERFSLILESASTNQTSMYLCASGPTRRDTGELFFGEGSRLTVL.